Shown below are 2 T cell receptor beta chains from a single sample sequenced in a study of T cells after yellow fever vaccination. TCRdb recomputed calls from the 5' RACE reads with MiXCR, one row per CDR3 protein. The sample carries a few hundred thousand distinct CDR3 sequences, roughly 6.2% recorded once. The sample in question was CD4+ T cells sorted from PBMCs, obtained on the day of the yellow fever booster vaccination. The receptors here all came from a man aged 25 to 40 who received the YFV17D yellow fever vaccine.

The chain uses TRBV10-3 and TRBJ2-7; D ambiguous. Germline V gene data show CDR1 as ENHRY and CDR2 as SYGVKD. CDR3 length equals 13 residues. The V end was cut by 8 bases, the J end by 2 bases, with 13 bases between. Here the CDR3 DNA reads TGTGCCATCTTGGAAGGTTTTGCCTACGAGCAGTACTTC. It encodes CAILEGFAYEQYF.

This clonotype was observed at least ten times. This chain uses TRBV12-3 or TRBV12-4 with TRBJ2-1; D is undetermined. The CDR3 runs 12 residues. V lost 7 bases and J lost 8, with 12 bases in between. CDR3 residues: CASKGPAHEQFF. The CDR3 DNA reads TGTGCCAGCAAAGGACCAGCACATGAGCAGTTCTTC.